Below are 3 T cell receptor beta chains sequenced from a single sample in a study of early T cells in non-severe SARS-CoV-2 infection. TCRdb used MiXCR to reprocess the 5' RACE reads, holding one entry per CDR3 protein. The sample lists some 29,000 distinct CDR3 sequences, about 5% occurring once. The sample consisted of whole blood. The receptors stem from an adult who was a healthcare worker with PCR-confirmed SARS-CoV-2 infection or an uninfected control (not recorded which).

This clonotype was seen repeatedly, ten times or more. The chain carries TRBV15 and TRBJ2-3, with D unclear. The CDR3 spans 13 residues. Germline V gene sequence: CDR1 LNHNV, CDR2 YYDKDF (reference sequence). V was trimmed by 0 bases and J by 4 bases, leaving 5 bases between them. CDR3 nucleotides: TGTGCCACCAGCAGAGATTTATCAGATACGCAGTATTTT. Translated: CATSRDLSDTQYF.

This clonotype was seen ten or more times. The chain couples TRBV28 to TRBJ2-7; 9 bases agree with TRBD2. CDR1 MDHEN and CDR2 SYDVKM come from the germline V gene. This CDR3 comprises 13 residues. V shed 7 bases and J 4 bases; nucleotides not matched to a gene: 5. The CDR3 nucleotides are TGTGCCAGCAAGGTAGCGGGAGTGTACGAGCAGTACTTC. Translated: CASKVAGVYEQYF. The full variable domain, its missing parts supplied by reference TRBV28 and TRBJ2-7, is DVKVTQSSRYLVKRTGEKVFLECVQDMDHENMFWYRQDPGLGLRLIYFSYDVKMKEKGDIPEGYSVSREKKERFSLILESASTNQTSMYLCASKVAGVYEQYFGPGTRLTVT.

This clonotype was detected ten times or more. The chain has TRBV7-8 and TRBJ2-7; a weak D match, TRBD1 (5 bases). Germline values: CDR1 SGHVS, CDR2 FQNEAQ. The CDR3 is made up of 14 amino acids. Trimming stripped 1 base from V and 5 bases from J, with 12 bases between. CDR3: CASSLGSFRDEQYF. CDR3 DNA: TGTGCCAGCAGCTTAGGGAGCTTCAGGGACGAGCAGTACTTC.